This T cell receptor beta chain was recovered during a study of blood T cells in healthy people across ages (dated by TCRdb to between 2015 and 2017). About the full investigation: In model experiments, template switching captured roughly one uniquely barcoded TCR beta cDNA molecule for every two T cells. Using deep sequencing normalized with unique cDNA molecular identifiers, the study measured how TCR beta repertoire diversity changes with age. The donors were divided into four age groups: young (average roughly 15 years), middle-aged (approximately 39), aged (around 67) and long-lived (about 84). To avoid experimental bias, donors of different ages were distributed randomly across sequencing lanes. For two donors (one aged 18 to 30 and one aged 80 or older), the study analyzed two additional independent replicas of 1 million unique cDNA reads from the same blood draw. General conclusions and limits of the study: Compared with the aged group, the long-lived group had more naive CD4+ T cells, fewer expanded clones and increased TCR diversity, suggesting age selection. Observed TCR beta diversity per million T cells fell roughly linearly with age, and a significant reduction was already apparent by age around 40. The percentage of naive T cells measured by flow cytometry correlated strongly with observed TCR beta diversity. Donor CMV infection status was unknown, potentially confounding age-related changes in expanded clonotypes. Because profiling used bulk unsorted PBMCs, naive and antigen-experienced compartments could not be compared conclusively. Total diversity estimates from one million sequenced T cells were considered lower bounds and underestimates.

The library was made by 5' RACE. The sequencer was an Illumina HiSeq 2500. A second PCR of about 6 to 12 cycles was run with a J-beta primer mix and a sample-barcoded 5' primer. Each TCR beta cDNA molecule received a unique molecular identifier from a template-switch 5' adaptor carrying 12 random nucleotides. Each sample yielded at least 3 million CDR3-containing paired-end reads. All of the RNA was converted into first-strand cDNA using the Mint cDNA synthesis kit, with a TRBC-specific oligonucleotide serving as the primer. Following uracil-DNA glycosylase treatment, all cDNA underwent a first 18-cycle PCR with the universal primers M1SS and BC2_uni_R. The paper's data handling went like this. For normalization, 1 million high-quality reads were randomly selected from each sample, with every read carrying a distinct molecular identifier. Reads sharing molecular identifiers were discarded rather than binned into consensus sequences. MiTCR, with a Q25 quality threshold and the strictest error-elimination algorithm, was used for CDR3 identification, clonotype clustering and error correction. A nonparametric unseen species model using Euler transformation provided a lower-bound estimate of total TCR beta diversity. In-frame beta chains were kept once TCRdb had trimmed the public reads at Q25 with fastp and called clones with MiXCR. Each CDR3 protein appears once, grouped with its most common genes and DNA. TCRdb assigned the V and J calls; the authors' analysis was not used. This sample is represented by 1.5 million to 2 million distinct CDR3 sequences; around 50% of them were singletons. Together, the top ten hold roughly 2.1% of the sample.

Relative to germline, V is 4 bases shorter and J is 13 bases shorter, with 17 bases between their ends. CDR1 and CDR2 were assigned from the germline V gene as SQVTM and ANQGSEA. The CDR3 starts with the cysteine, ends with the phenylalanine, and has 12 residues. Only the CDR3 DNA stays, 36 bases, in frame from base 1. Donors were under 40 systemically healthy Caucasian individuals from Russia aged roughly 6 to 90 years. Each donor gave 8.5 to 10 milliliters of peripheral blood, collected into EDTA-treated Vacutainer tubes. Ficoll-Paque density-gradient centrifugation was used to isolate PBMCs, with at least 6.5 million per sample. Total RNA was extracted from PBMCs with Trizol reagent, with at least 5.5 micrograms obtained per sample. For every donor, flow cytometry on a PBMC aliquot measured the percentage of naive CD45RAhigh/CD27high T cells. In regard to this clonotype: The antigen it recognizes is unknown. No much larger clone exists at a distance of one base, and base qualities are not known.

The sequenced sample consisted of blood. This chain is built from TRBV29-1 and TRBJ2-1, with no confident D gene call. The TCR comes from a woman aged 40 to 50 in good health. The CDR3 reads as follows: CSVARIQETQFF. The DNA is TGCAGCGTTGCGCGGATACAAGAGACCCAGTTCTTC.